The next 24 T cell receptor beta chains were all read from a single sample in a study of early T cells in non-severe SARS-CoV-2 infection. MiXCR, run by TCRdb on the 5' RACE reads, gives a single entry per CDR3 protein. The sample shows about 66,000 distinct CDR3 sequences, over 20% of them seen only once. Sequencing was performed on whole blood, taken at baseline. The origin of the receptors is an adult who was a healthcare worker with PCR-confirmed SARS-CoV-2 infection or an uninfected control (not recorded which).

This clonotype was counted many times. This chain connects TRBV27 to TRBJ1-1; D gene uncertain. The V gene's germline CDR1 is MNHEY and CDR2 SMNVEV (reference sequence). This CDR3 contains 12 residues. V shed 6 bases and J shed 1 base, with 6 bases lying between them. This CDR3 is CASRSGNTEAFF. DNA for the CDR3: TGTGCCAGCAGATCCGGGAACACTGAAGCTTTCTTT.

The chain combines TRBV7-8 with TRBJ2-5, with a tentative D call TRBD2 (8 bases). V lost 5 bases, J lost 4 bases, and 20 bases lay in between. This CDR3 has 16 residues. Germline CDR1 is SGHVS and CDR2 is FQNEAQ. Here the CDR3 DNA reads TGTGCCAGCAGCCGCCGGGAGGGGGCCTTGGGAGAGACCCAGTACTTC. Residues: CASSRREGALGETQYF.

As regards this clonotype: An end of the junction differs from the germline gene, which may be a read error. The chain is built from TRBV11-2 and TRBJ2-5, with 8 bases matching TRBD2. Germline loops: CDR1 SGHAT, CDR2 FQNNGV. This CDR3 is built from 14 residues. CDR3 sequence reads: CAGSPGGVRETQYF. In nucleotides, the CDR3 is TGTGCCGGCAGCCCCGGGGGGGTCAGGGAGACCCAGTACTTC. Filled out from reference TRBV11-2 and TRBJ2-5, the complete variable domain reads EAGVAQSPRYKIIEKRQSVAFWCNPISGHATLYWYQQILGQGPKLLIQFQNNGVVDDSQLPKDRFSAERLKGVDSTLKIQPAKLEDSAVYLCAGSPGGVRETQYFGPGTRLLVL.

The rearrangement links TRBV6-6 to TRBJ2-5; possibly TRBD2 for D (5 bases). This CDR3 is built from 13 residues. Germline loops: CDR1 MNHNY, CDR2 SVGAGI (reference sequence). Trimming cost V 9 bases and J 5 bases, with 16 bases left between them. The CDR3 sequence: CASGLDGGETQYF. The CDR3 DNA reads as TGTGCCAGTGGGCTGGACGGCGGGGAGACCCAGTACTTC.

There are many counts of this clonotype. The V gene is TRBV7-2, the J gene TRBJ1-5, with 10 bases fitting TRBD1. J gave up 6 bases and V 5 bases, and 4 bases lay outside the gene matches. The CDR3 is 14 residues long. Per the germline V gene, CDR1 is SGHTA and CDR2 is FQGNSA. CDR3 nucleotides: TGTGCCAGCAGCACGGGACAGGGGTTTCAGCCCCAGCATTTT. Translation: CASSTGQGFQPQHF.

The chain couples TRBV4-1 to TRBJ1-2; tentatively, D is TRBD1 (5 bases). CDR1 and CDR2 (germline): MGHRA, YSYEKL. The V and J ends lost 3 bases and 3 bases respectively, with 11 bases between them. The CDR3 is 14 amino acids. The CDR3, as DNA: TGCGCCAGCAGCCATTGGGGGAAGGACTATGGCTACACCTTC. This sequence encodes CASSHWGKDYGYTF.

The chain combines TRBV2 with TRBJ2-2, with 7 bases matching TRBD1. The V gene end was trimmed by 1 base and the J gene end by 5 bases; junction bases not matched to a gene: 7. Germline-derived CDR1 and CDR2 are SNHLY and FYNNEI. The length of the CDR3 is 16 residues. This CDR3 reads CASSEEGGGRTGELFF. In nucleotides, the CDR3 is TGTGCCAGCAGTGAAGAAGGGGGCGGAAGGACCGGGGAGCTGTTTTTT. The whole variable domain, filled in from reference TRBV2 and TRBJ2-2, reads EPEVTQTPSHQVTQMGQEVILRCVPISNHLYFYWYRQILGQKVEFLVSFYNNEISEKSEIFDDQFSVERPDGSNFTLKIRSTKLEDSAMYFCASSEEGGGRTGELFFGEGSRLTVL.

This clonotype was recorded many times. The chain uses TRBV5-1 and TRBJ2-3; 9 bases fit TRBD2. In germline, CDR1 is SGHRS, CDR2 YFSETQ. J lost 2 bases, V lost 5 bases, and 6 bases had no gene match. The CDR3 contains 15 residues. CDR3 in DNA: TGCGCCAGCAGACCCGTAGCGGGGGCCACAGATACGCAGTATTTT. Amino acid sequence: CASRPVAGATDTQYF.

The J gene is TRBJ1-1, the V gene TRBV6-5; 8 nucleotides agree with TRBD1. V dropped 4 bases and J dropped 11; count of bases not matched to a gene: 3. Germline V CDR1 and CDR2: MNHEY, SVGAGI. There are 11 residues in the CDR3. The CDR3 coding sequence is TGTGCCAGCAGTTTCGGGGACAGGGCTTTCTTT. The encoded protein is CASSFGDRAFF.

A few counts support this clonotype. This rearrangement joins TRBV2 to TRBJ2-7, with TRBD1 matching 8 bases. The CDR3 consists of 13 residues. V shed 6 bases and J 6 bases; nucleotides not matched to a gene: 7. CDR1 and CDR2 (germline): SNHLY, FYNNEI. The CDR3 is CASRSNGQGEQYF. CDR3 nucleotide sequence: TGTGCCAGCAGGAGCAACGGACAGGGCGAGCAGTACTTC.

A few counts support this clonotype. The V gene is TRBV5-1, the J gene TRBJ2-1; D call uncertain. Germline-derived CDR1 and CDR2 are SGHRS and YFSETQ. Trimming cost V 0 bases and J 9 bases, with 10 bases left between them. This CDR3 region has 13 residues. The CDR3 region is CASSLVSRGEQFF. The CDR3, as DNA: TGCGCCAGCAGCTTGGTTTCTCGCGGTGAGCAGTTCTTC. The whole variable domain, filled in from reference TRBV5-1 and TRBJ2-1, reads KAGVTQTPRYLIKTRGQQVTLSCSPISGHRSVSWYQQTPGQGLQFLFEYFSETQRNKGNFPGRFSGRQFSNSRSEMNVSTLELGDSALYLCASSLVSRGEQFFGPGTRLTVL.

This chain joins TRBV30 and TRBJ2-4; no firm D call. Trimming cost V 3 bases and J 2 bases, with 5 bases left between them. This CDR3 is 12 amino acids long. The germline CDR1 and CDR2 sequences are GTSNPN and SVGIG (reference sequence). CDR3 DNA: TGTGCCTGGAGCCAGTCCAAAAACATTCAGTACTTC. As protein: CAWSQSKNIQYF.

The rearrangement links TRBV6-4 to TRBJ1-2, with 9 bases matching TRBD1. V lost 0 bases to trimming and J lost 6 bases; unmatched junction nucleotides: 11. CDR1 is MRHNA, CDR2 SNTAGT, per germline. CDR3 size: 17 residues. The CDR3 DNA is TGTGCCAGCAGTGACTCTTACGGGACAGGGTTAGCAGATGGCTACACCTTC. It yields the protein CASSDSYGTGLADGYTF.

The chain employs TRBV12-3 or TRBV12-4 and TRBJ2-1, with TRBD2 matching 7 bases. Unmatched junction bases numbered 12, after V lost 7 bases and J lost 6 bases. CDR3 length: 15 amino acids. This CDR3 reads CASTSPGEGSNEQFF. DNA of the CDR3: TGTGCCAGCACCTCCCCGGGGGAGGGAAGCAATGAGCAGTTCTTC.

This clonotype was seen a single time. This sequence joins TRBV5-4 and TRBJ1-5, with 7 bases fitting TRBD1. Losses at the gene ends were 4 bases for V and 4 bases for J; bases not matched to a gene: 8. The germline gives CDR1 SGHNT, CDR2 YYREEE (reference sequence). The CDR3 runs 15 residues. The CDR3 nucleotides read TGTGCCAGCAGCCAGGGACTCAGGGGGAATCAGCCCCAGCATTTT. Amino acid sequence: CASSQGLRGNQPQHF. The whole variable domain, remainder taken from reference TRBV5-4 and TRBJ1-5, is ETGVTQSPTHLIKTRGQQVTLRCSSQSGHNTVSWYQQALGQGPQFIFQYYREEENGRGNFPPRFSGLQFPNYSSELNVNALELDDSALYLCASSQGLRGNQPQHFGDGTRLSIL.

This clonotype has a handful of counts. This rearrangement joins TRBV12-3 or TRBV12-4 to TRBJ2-3; D not certain. V was pared by 6 bases and J by 6 bases, with 16 bases between. The CDR3 contains 14 residues. The CDR3 coding sequence is TGTGCCAGCAGCCCATCTTTTAGACGGGATACGCAGTATTTT. Translation: CASSPSFRRDTQYF.

The rearrangement uses TRBV20-1 and TRBJ2-1; 13 bases line up with TRBD2. This CDR3 is 15 amino acids long. Per germline, CDR1 DFQATT and CDR2 SNEGSKA (reference sequence). The V gene end was trimmed by 6 bases and the J gene end by 7 bases; junction bases not matched to a gene: 9. CDR3 region: CSATTSGGPRNEQFF. CDR3 DNA: TGCAGTGCCACGACTAGCGGGGGGCCGAGGAATGAGCAGTTCTTC.

This clonotype has more than one count but fewer than ten. This chain connects TRBV10-3 to TRBJ2-3; D is undetermined. Deletions cut 0 bases from V and 3 bases from J, with 4 bases between. Germline V gene data show CDR1 as ENHRY and CDR2 as SYGVKD. CDR3 length: 13 amino acids. This chain's CDR3 is CAISESRTDTQYF. The CDR3, as DNA: TGTGCCATCAGTGAGTCGAGAACAGATACGCAGTATTTT.

The sample holds a few counts of this clonotype. For the CDR3, the DNA is TGTGCCAGCAGCCGGACTACAGATACGCAGTATTTT. It codes for CASSRTTDTQYF. The rearrangement links TRBV12-3 or TRBV12-4 to TRBJ2-3; tentative D call: TRBD2 (5 bases). CDR3 length: 12 amino acids. Trimming shortened V by 6 bases and J by 3 bases, and 7 bases separated the two germline ends.

This clonotype was counted a few times. CDR3: CASSNLAGMINYGYTF. The DNA of the CDR3 is TGTGCCAGCAGCAATCTCGCAGGAATGATTAACTATGGCTACACCTTC. This chain uses TRBV21-1 with TRBJ1-2. TRBV21-1 has pseudogene status. The CDR3 sequence is 16 residues long.

This clonotype occurred a few times. The gene calls are TRBV24-1 and TRBJ1-1, with D uncertain. CDR1 KGHDR and CDR2 SFDVKD come from the germline V gene. The length of the CDR3 is 14 residues. Trimming took 3 bases from V and 4 from J, leaving 11 bases between them. CDR3 protein: CATSDTPRSTEAFF. The DNA for the CDR3 is TGTGCCACCAGTGATACGCCCAGAAGCACTGAAGCTTTCTTT.

This clonotype showed up just a few times. The chain recombines TRBV12-3 or TRBV12-4 with TRBJ1-2; D unclear. This CDR3 region has 15 residues. V was cut by 5 bases and J by 2 bases, with 15 bases left in between. The CDR3 spells CASSRKTLGNYGYTF. Written as DNA, the CDR3 is TGTGCCAGCAGTCGCAAGACGTTAGGGAACTATGGCTACACCTTC.

The genes are TRBV4-2 and TRBJ2-3; 12 positions agree with TRBD2. V shed 11 bases, J shed 1 base, and the junction held 10 bases outside the gene matches. Germline V gene data show CDR1 as LGHNA and CDR2 as YNFKEQ. CDR3 length: 16 residues. The CDR3 reads CASTTSGGSGTDTQYF. The CDR3, as DNA: TGTGCCTCAACGACTAGCGGGGGTTCTGGCACAGATACGCAGTATTTT.

The chain combines TRBV27 with TRBJ2-7; D is ambiguous. Per germline, CDR1 MNHEY and CDR2 SMNVEV (reference sequence). Trimming left V 5 bases short and J 6 bases short, with 17 bases between. There are 14 residues in the CDR3. The CDR3 is CASSTLGIRGEQYF. In DNA, the CDR3 is TGTGCCAGCAGTACCCTAGGGATCCGCGGCGAGCAGTACTTC.